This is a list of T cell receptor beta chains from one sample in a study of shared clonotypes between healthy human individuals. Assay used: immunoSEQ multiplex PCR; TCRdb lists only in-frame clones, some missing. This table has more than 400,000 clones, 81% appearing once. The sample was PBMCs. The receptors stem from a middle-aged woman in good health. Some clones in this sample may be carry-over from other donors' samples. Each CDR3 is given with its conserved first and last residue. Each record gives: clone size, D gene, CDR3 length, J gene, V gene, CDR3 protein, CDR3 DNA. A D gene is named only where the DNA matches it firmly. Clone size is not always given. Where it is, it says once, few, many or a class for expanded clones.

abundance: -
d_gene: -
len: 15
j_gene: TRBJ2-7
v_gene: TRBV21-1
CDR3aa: CASKSKRELPWEQYF
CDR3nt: TGTGCCAGCAAGTCTAAGAGGGAACTTCCCTGGGAGCAGTACTTC

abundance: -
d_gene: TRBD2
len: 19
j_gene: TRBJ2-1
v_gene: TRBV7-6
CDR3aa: CASSRSSGSGIGSYNEQFF
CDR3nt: TGTGCCAGCAGCCGATCCTCCGGTAGCGGGATCGGGTCCTACAATGAGCAGTTCTTC

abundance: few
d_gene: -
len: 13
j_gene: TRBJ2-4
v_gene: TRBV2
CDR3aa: CASSVSSSGDGDF
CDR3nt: TGTGCCAGCAGTGTGTCCTCATCGGGCGATGGAGACTTC

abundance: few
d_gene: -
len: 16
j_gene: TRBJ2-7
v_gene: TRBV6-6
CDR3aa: CASIPEVEHFFYEQYF
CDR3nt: TGTGCCAGCATTCCCGAGGTTGAACACTTTTTCTACGAGCAGTACTTC

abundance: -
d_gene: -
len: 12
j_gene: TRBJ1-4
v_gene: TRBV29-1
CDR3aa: CSVEQSNEKLFF
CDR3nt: TGCAGCGTTGAACAGTCTAATGAAAAACTGTTTTTT

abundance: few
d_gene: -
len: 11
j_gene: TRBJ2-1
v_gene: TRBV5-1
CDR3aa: CASSFSTEQFF
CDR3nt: TGCGCCAGCAGCTTTTCTACTGAACAGTTCTTC

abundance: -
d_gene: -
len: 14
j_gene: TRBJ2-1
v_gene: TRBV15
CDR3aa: CATSPRRSYNEQFF
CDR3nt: TGTGCCACCAGCCCCCGGCGTTCCTACAATGAGCAGTTCTTC

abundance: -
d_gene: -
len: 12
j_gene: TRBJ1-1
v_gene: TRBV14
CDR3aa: CASSQAGIEAFF
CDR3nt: TGTGCCAGCAGCCAAGCAGGGATTGAAGCTTTCTTT

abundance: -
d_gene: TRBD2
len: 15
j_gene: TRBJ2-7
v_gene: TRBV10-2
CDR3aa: CASSSREREIYEQYF
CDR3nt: TGCGCCAGCAGCTCGCGTGAGCGGGAGATTTACGAGCAGTACTTC

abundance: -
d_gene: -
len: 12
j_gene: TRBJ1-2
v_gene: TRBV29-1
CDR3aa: CSVEGFGRIYTF
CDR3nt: TGCAGCGTTGAGGGCTTCGGCCGAATCTACACCTTC

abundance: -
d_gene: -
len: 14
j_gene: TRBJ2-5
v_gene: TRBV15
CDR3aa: CATSRDYVSETQYF
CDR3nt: TGTGCCACCAGCAGAGATTACGTCTCCGAGACCCAGTACTTC

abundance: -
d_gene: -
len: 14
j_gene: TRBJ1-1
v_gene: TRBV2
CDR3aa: CASSEDFLNTEAFF
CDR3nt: TGTGCCAGCAGTGAAGATTTTCTGAACACTGAAGCTTTCTTT

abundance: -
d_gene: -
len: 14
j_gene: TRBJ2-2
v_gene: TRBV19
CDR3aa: CASSPRGGTGELFF
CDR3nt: TGTGCCAGTAGTCCCCGAGGAGGCACCGGGGAGCTGTTTTTT

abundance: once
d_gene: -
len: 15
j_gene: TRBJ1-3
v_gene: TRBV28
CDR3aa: CASSLAQRTGNTIYF
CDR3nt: TGTGCCAGCAGTTTAGCCCAAAGGACTGGAAACACCATATATTTT

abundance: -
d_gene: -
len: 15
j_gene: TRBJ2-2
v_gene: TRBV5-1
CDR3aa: CASSLGGRLGGELFF
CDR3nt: TGCGCCAGCAGCTTGGGTGGCCGGTTGGGCGGGGAGCTGTTTTTT